This T cell receptor beta chain was sequenced during a study of cytomegalovirus exposure and HLA in healthy donors. 60 Vbeta and 13 Jbeta primers were used in PCR. Profiled with immunoSEQ multiplex PCR; TCRdb holds only in-frame clones, not every one. The data show fewer than 130,000 clones, with around 62% seen just once and around 4% held by the top ten. Germline V lookup: CDR1 SGHRS, CDR2 YFSETQ. This CDR3 contains 14 residues. V lost 4 bases and J 4 bases, leaving 15 bases between the germline ends. The clonotype was recovered from a man younger than 40 in good health and CMV-seropositive. Sequencing used PBMCs. This chain links TRBV5-1 with TRBJ2-7; tentatively, D is TRBD1 (6 bases). The CDR3 spells CASSLDQGLYEQYF. The CDR3 bases are TGCGCCAGCAGCCTTGACCAGGGGTTATACGAGCAGTACTTC.